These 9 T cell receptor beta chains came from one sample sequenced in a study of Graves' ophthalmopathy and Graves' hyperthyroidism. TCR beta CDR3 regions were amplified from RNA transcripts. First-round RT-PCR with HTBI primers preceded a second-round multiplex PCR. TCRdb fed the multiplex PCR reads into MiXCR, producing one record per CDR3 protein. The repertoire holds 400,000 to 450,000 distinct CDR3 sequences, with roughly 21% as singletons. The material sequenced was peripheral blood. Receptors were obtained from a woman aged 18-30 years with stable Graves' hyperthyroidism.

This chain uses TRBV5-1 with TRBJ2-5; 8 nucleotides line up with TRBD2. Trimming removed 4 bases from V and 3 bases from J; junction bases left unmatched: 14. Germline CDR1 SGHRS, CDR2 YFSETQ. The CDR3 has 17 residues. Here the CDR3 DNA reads TGCGCCAGCAGCGAAAAGACAAAGCGGGAGATCGAAGAGACCCAGTACTTC. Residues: CASSEKTKREIEETQYF.

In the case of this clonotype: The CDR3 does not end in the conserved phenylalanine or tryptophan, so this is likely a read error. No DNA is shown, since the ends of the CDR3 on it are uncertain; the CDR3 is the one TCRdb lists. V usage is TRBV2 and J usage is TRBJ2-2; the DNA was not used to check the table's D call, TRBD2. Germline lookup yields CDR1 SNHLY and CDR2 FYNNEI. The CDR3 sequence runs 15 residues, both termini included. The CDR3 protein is CASSGLAGGVGELCY.

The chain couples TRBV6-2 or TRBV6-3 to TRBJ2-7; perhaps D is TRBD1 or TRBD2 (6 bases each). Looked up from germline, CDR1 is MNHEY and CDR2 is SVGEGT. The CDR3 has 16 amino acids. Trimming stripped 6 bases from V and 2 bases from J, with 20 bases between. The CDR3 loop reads CASSPNRGVHPYEQYF. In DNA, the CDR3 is TGTGCCAGCAGCCCGAATAGGGGGGTCCACCCCTACGAGCAGTACTTC.

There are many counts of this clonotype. The CDR3 DNA reads TGTGCCAGCAGTTACTCGACGGTATCGGCTGAAGCTTTCTTT. It codes for CASSYSTVSAEAFF. This chain links TRBV6-5 with TRBJ1-1; D unresolved. The CDR3 contains 14 residues. Germline values: CDR1 MNHEY, CDR2 SVGAGI. V was pared by 0 bases and J by 6 bases, with 11 bases between.

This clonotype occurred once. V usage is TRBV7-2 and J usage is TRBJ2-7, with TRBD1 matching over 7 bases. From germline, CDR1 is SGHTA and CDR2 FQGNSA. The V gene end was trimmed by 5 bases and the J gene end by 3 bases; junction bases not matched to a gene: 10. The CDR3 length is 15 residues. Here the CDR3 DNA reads TGTGCCAGCAGCCTTGACAGGGTACGAGACTACGAGCAGTACTTC. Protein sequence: CASSLDRVRDYEQYF.

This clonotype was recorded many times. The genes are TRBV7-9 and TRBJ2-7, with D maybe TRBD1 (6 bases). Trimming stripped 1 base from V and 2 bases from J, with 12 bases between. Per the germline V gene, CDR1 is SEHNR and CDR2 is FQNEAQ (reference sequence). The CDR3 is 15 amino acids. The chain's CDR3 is CASSLGQASTYEQYF. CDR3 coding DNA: TGTGCCAGCAGCTTAGGACAGGCGAGCACCTACGAGCAGTACTTC.

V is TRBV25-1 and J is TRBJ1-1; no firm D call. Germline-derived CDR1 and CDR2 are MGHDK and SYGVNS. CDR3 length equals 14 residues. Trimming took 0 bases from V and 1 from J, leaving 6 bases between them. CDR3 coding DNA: TGTGCCAGCAGTGAATATGGACGGAACACTGAAGCTTTCTTT. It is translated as CASSEYGRNTEAFF.

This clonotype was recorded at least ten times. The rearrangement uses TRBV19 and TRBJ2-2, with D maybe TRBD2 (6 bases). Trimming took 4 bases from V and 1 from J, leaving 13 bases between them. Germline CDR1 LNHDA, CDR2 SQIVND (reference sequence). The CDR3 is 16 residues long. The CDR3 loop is CASSKWRDGNTGELFF. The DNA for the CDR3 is TGTGCCAGTAGTAAATGGAGGGACGGGAACACCGGGGAGCTGTTTTTT.

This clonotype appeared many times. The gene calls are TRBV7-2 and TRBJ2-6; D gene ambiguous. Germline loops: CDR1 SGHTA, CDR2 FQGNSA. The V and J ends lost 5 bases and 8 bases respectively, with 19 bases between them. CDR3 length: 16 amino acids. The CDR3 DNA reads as TGTGCCAGCAGCACCCGGACCTCTCTGGGGACCAACGTCCTGACTTTC. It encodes CASSTRTSLGTNVLTF.